The entry that follows covers one TCR beta chain sequence. The CDR3 loop spans 12 amino acids. Germline values: CDR1 MDHEN, CDR2 SYDVKM. V was pared by 5 bases and J by 3 bases, with 8 bases between. This entry is derived from a study of blood T cell repertoires in COVID-19. Study-wide context: The United States, Italy and Spain were the sources of the acute and convalescent COVID-19 samples.

Source study methods: Amplification of reference gene primers provided the estimated nucleated cell counts. Clones were sequenced by immunoSEQ multiplex PCR, and TCRdb holds only the in-frame ones, with some missing. That table gives V, J and clone size, and the DNA gave D and trimming. The repertoire holds more than 110,000 clones, 84% seen once, with under 2% in the top ten. Enrolled through a virtual design, the participants were between about 18 and 100 years of age and came from under 25 US areas. Participants had their cohort set by participant-reported clinical history. Material for sequencing was PBMCs or T cells enriched from blood (not recorded which). The TCR was taken from a woman younger than 35 who had been exposed to COVID-19. The rearrangement links TRBV28 to TRBJ2-7; no firm D call. CDR3 sequence (DNA): TGTGCCAGCAGTCCTAACTTCTACGAGCAGTACTTC. Translating it yields CASSPNFYEQYF. The whole variable domain, filled in from reference TRBV28 and TRBJ2-7, reads DVKVTQSSRYLVKRTGEKVFLECVQDMDHENMFWYRQDPGLGLRLIYFSYDVKMKEKGDIPEGYSVSREKKERFSLILESASTNQTSMYLCASSPNFYEQYFGPGTRLTVT.